This T cell receptor (beta chain) was sequenced in a study of PD-L1 blockade in urothelial cancer. Time point given: pretreatment peripheral blood. Clones were sequenced by immunoSEQ multiplex PCR, and TCRdb holds only the in-frame ones, with some missing. The sample shows roughly 52,000 clones, approximately 88% of them seen only once. The V and J ends lost 2 bases and 1 base respectively, with 17 bases between them. Germline CDR1 is KGHSH and CDR2 is LQKENI. The CDR3 is 17 amino acids. This clone showed up just once. The TCR comes from a man aged 45-65 years with urothelial cancer. The sequencing used PBMCs, collected around atezolizumab (anti-PD-L1) treatment. The gene calls are TRBV18 and TRBJ2-5; perhaps TRBD2 as D (5 bases). The DNA of the CDR3 is TGTGCCAGCTCACCATATCCGGTCGGGATTACCCAAGAGACCCAGTACTTC. Translation gives CASSPYPVGITQETQYF.